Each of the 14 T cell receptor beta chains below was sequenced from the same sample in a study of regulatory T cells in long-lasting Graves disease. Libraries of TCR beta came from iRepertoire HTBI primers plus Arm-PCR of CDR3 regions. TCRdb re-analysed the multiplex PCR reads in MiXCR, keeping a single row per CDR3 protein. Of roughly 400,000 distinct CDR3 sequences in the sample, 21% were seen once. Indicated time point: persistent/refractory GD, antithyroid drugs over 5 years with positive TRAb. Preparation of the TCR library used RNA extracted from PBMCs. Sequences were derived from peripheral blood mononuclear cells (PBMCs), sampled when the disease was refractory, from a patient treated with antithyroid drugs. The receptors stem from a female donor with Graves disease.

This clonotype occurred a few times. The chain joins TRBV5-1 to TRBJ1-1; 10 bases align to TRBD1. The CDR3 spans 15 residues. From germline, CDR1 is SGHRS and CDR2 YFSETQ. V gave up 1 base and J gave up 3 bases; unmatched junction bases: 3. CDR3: CASSLFGQGDTEAFF. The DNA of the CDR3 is TGCGCCAGCAGCTTGTTCGGACAGGGGGACACTGAAGCTTTCTTT.

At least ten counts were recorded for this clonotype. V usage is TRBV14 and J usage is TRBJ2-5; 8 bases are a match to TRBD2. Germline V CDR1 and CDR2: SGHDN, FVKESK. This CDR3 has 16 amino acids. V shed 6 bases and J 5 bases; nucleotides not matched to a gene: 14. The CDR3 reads CASSPVGSGIWETQYF. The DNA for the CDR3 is TGTGCCAGCAGTCCCGTGGGTAGCGGGATATGGGAGACCCAGTACTTC.

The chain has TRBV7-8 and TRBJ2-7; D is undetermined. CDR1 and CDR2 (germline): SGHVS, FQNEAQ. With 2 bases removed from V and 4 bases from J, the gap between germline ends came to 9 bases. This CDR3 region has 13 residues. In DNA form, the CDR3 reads TGTGCCAGCAGCTTAATAAGGGCTTACGAGCAGTACTTC. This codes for CASSLIRAYEQYF.

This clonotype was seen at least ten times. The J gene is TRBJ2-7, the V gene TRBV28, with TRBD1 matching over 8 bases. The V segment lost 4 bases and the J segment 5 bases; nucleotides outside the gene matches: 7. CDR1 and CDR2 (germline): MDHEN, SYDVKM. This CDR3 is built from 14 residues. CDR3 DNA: TGTGCCAGCAGTTCCCCGGACAGGGTGCACGAGCAGTACTTC. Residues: CASSSPDRVHEQYF.

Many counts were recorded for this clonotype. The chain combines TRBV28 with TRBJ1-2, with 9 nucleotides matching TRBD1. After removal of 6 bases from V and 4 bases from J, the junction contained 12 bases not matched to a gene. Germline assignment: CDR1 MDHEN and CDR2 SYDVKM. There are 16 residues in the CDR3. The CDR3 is CASREPGTGRSYGYTF. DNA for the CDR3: TGTGCCAGCAGGGAACCGGGGACAGGGAGGAGCTATGGCTACACCTTC.

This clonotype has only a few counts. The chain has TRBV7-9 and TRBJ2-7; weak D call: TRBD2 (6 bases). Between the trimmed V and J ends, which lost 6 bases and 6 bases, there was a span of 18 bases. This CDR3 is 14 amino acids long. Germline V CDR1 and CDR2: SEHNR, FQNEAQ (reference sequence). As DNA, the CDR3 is TGTGCCAGCAGTCCGGGCCCCGAGGAGGGCGAGCAGTACTTC. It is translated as CASSPGPEEGEQYF.

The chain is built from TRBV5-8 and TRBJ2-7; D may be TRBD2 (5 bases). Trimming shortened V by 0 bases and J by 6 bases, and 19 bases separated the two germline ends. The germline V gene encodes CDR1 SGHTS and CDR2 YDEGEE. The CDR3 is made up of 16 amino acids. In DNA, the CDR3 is TGTGCCAGCAGCTTGGAGGGTACTAACGGGAAGGTCGAGCAGTACTTC. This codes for CASSLEGTNGKVEQYF.

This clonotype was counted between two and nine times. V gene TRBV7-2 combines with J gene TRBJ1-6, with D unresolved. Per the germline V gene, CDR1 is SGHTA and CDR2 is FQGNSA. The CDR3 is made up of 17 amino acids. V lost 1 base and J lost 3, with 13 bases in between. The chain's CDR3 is CASSLDSRTDYNSPLHF. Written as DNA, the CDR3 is TGTGCCAGCAGCTTAGATTCCCGGACGGACTATAATTCACCCCTCCACTTT.

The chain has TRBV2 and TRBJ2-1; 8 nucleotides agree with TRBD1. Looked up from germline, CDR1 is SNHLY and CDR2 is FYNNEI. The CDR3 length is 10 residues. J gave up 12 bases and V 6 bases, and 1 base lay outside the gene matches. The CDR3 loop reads CASSGQGQFF. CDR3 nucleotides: TGTGCCAGCAGCGGACAGGGGCAGTTCTTC.

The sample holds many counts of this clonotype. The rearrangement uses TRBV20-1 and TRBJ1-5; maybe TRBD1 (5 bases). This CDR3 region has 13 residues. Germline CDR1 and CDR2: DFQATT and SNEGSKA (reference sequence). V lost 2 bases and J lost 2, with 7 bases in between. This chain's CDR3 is CSARQGGNQPQHF. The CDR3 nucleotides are TGCAGTGCTAGACAGGGTGGCAATCAGCCCCAGCATTTT.

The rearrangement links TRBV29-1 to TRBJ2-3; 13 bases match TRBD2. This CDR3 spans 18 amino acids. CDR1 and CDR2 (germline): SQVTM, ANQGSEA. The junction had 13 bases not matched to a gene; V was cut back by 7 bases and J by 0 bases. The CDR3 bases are TGCAGCGCGATTGGGACTAGCGGGACCTACGCTAGCACAGATACGCAGTATTTT. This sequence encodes CSAIGTSGTYASTDTQYF.

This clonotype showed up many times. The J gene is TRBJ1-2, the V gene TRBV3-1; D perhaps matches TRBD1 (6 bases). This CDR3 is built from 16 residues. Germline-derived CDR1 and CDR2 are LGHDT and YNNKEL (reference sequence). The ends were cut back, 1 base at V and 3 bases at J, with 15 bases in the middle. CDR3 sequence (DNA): TGTGCCAGCAGCCAAGTTTCTGCCGGACAGCACTATGGCTACACCTTC. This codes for CASSQVSAGQHYGYTF. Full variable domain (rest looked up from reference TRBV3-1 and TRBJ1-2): DTAVSQTPKYLVTQMGNDKSIKCEQNLGHDTMYWYKQDSKKFLKIMFSYNNKELIINETVPNRFSPKSPDKAHLNLHINSLELGDSAVYFCASSQVSAGQHYGYTFGSGTRLTVV.

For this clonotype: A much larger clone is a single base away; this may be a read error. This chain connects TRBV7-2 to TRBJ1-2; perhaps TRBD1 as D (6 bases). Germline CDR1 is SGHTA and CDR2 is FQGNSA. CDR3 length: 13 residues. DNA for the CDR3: TGTGCCAGCAGCTATCAACAGGGTGGAGGCTGCACCTTC. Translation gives CASSYQQGGGCTF.

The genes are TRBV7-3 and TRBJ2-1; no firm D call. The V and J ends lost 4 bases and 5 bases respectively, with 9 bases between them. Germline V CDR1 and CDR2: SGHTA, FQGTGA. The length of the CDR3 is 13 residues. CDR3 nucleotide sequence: TGTGCCAGCAGCTCCCTGGAAGACAATGAGCAGTTCTTC. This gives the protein CASSSLEDNEQFF.